The entry below describes one TCR beta chain. The antigen is unknown. The record originates from a study of cytomegalovirus exposure and HLA in healthy donors. Overall study context: In terms of ancestry, the Caucasian-associated cluster contained around four fifths of the roughly 400 genotyped donors. Study-level findings and limits: Researchers catalogued under 200 TCR beta chains as cytomegalovirus-associated.

V lost 7 bases to trimming and J lost 7 bases; unmatched junction nucleotides: 7. The CDR3 spans 12 residues. The germline V gene has CDR1 SQVTM and CDR2 ANQGSEA. PCR used 60 Vbeta primers and 13 Jbeta primers. Profiled with immunoSEQ multiplex PCR; TCRdb holds only in-frame clones, not every one. Of about 180,000 clones in the sample, around 76% were seen once. The V and J genes are TRBV29-1 and TRBJ1-2; 9 bases are a match to TRBD1. The sequence derives from a woman in her twenties or thirties in good health and CMV-seropositive. Input material: PBMCs. The CDR3 coding sequence is TGCAGCGCCAGGAGACAGGGGGGTGGCTACACCTTC. It translates to CSARRQGGGYTF.